The 20 T cell receptor beta chains reported below all come from one sample, sequenced in a study of vaccination effects on CD4 cells after COVID-19. Clones were sequenced by immunoSEQ multiplex PCR, and TCRdb holds only the in-frame ones, with some missing. The repertoire holds around 20,000 clones, with 70% to 80% as singletons. Antigen-specific CD4+ T cells were expanded (with viral peptide pools) by the ViraFEST assay ahead of sequencing. Isolation of CD4+ T cells took place after 10 days of culture. Vaccination of participants consisted of two doses of either the BNT162b2 or mRNA-1273 vaccine. No antigens are known for them. The specimen comprised CD4+ T cells from PBMCs cultured with HCoV-229E spike peptides, sampled after COVID-19 vaccination. These receptors all stem from a human donor who received a COVID-19 vaccine.

The chain is built from TRBV28 and TRBJ1-4; 7 bases agree with TRBD1. The germline V gene encodes CDR1 MDHEN and CDR2 SYDVKM. The CDR3 runs 15 residues. V shed 6 bases, J shed 8 bases, and the junction held 12 bases outside the gene matches. CDR3 residues: CASSPPDRVREKLFF. DNA of the CDR3: TGTGCCAGCAGCCCCCCCGACAGGGTTCGGGAAAAACTGTTTTTT.

A few counts support this clone. The chain joins TRBV14 to TRBJ1-2; D unresolved. Germline CDR1 reads SGHDN; CDR2 reads FVKESK. There are 13 residues in the CDR3. Trimming took off 2 bases at V and 7 bases at J, with 11 bases between the two ends. CDR3 residues: CASSQIDRSGYTF. The CDR3 DNA follows: TGTGCCAGCAGCCAAATAGACCGTAGTGGCTACACCTTC.

The rearrangement joins TRBV5-6 to TRBJ1-1, with D tentatively TRBD1 (6 bases). CDR1 is SGHDT, CDR2 YYEEEE, per germline. The CDR3 loop spans 13 amino acids. The V gene lost 7 bases and the J gene lost 1 base, with 11 bases spanning the gap. CDR3 nucleotides: TGTGCCAGCGGACTACAGGGGAACACTGAAGCTTTCTTT. Amino acids: CASGLQGNTEAFF. Based on the CDR3 plus reference TRBV5-6 and TRBJ1-1, the full variable domain is DAGVTQSPTHLIKTRGQQVTLRCSPKSGHDTVSWYQQALGQGPQFIFQYYEEEERQRGNFPDRFSGHQFPNYSSELNVNALLLGDSALYLCASGLQGNTEAFFGQGTRLTVV.

The chain employs TRBV6-1 and TRBJ1-3; D gene ambiguous. The CDR3 length is 15 residues. With 2 bases removed from V and 0 bases from J, the gap between germline ends came to 8 bases. Germline V gene sequence: CDR1 MNHNS, CDR2 SASEGT. CDR3 nucleotides: TGTGCCAGCAGTGAACAAATATCCTCTGGAAACACCATATATTTT. This translates into CASSEQISSGNTIYF.

This clone is judged medium-sized (0.01 to 0.1%). V gene TRBV12-5 combines with J gene TRBJ1-2, with 10 bases aligning to TRBD1. Germline-derived CDR1 and CDR2 are LGHNT and FRNRAP. The length of the CDR3 is 13 residues. V shed 6 bases, J shed 8 bases, and the junction held 6 bases outside the gene matches. The CDR3 is CASGHGQGGGYTF. The CDR3 nucleotides read TGTGCTAGTGGCCACGGACAGGGGGGAGGCTACACCTTC.

This clone was seen a handful of times. The chain recombines TRBV15 with TRBJ2-7; 9 bases fit TRBD1. J was trimmed by 6 bases and V by 0 bases; bases with no gene match: 6. This CDR3 spans 15 amino acids. The germline gives CDR1 LNHNV, CDR2 YYDKDF (reference sequence). Here the CDR3 DNA reads TGTGCCACCAGCAGAGATCCCACAGGGGGCGTCGAGCAGTACTTC. Encoded protein: CATSRDPTGGVEQYF.

The rearrangement uses TRBV11-2 and TRBJ2-7; TRBD1 matches 9 bases. Trimming took 8 bases from V and 4 from J; bases not matched to a gene: 9. There are 14 residues in the CDR3. Germline V lookup: CDR1 SGHAT, CDR2 FQNNGV. In nucleotides, the CDR3 is TGTGCCAGCGCCACGGGACAGGGCATGTACGAGCAGTACTTC. Translation: CASATGQGMYEQYF.

In its sample, this clone was seen a few times. The chain has TRBV18 and TRBJ1-5, with no clear D. Germline V gives CDR1 KGHSH, CDR2 LQKENI. The CDR3 consists of 16 residues. With 3 bases removed from V and 0 bases from J, the gap between germline ends came to 12 bases. Written as DNA, the CDR3 is TGTGCCAGCTCACCCCCTTCTAAGCATAGCAATCAGCCCCAGCATTTT. Its translation is CASSPPSKHSNQPQHF.

This sequence joins TRBV19 and TRBJ1-4, with D possibly being TRBD1 (6 bases). V was cut by 6 bases and J by 8 bases, with 13 bases left in between. Germline V CDR1 and CDR2: LNHDA, SQIVND (reference sequence). The CDR3 is 13 amino acids. The CDR3 region has the DNA TGTGCCAGTAGGGGGGGGGCAAGAGAAAAACTGTTTTTT. Encoded protein: CASRGGAREKLFF. The full variable domain, in which reference TRBV19 and TRBJ1-4 provide the parts outside the CDR3, is DGGITQSPKYLFRKEGQNVTLSCEQNLNHDAMYWYRQDPGQGLRLIYYSQIVNDFQKGDIAEGYSVSREKKESFPLTVTSAQKNPTAFYLCASRGGAREKLFFGSGTQLSVL.

This clone was seen a few times. This chain uses TRBV4-1 with TRBJ1-2, with 7 bases lining up with TRBD1. CDR1 and CDR2 from the germline V gene are MGHRA and YSYEKL. V lost 3 bases, J lost 2 bases, and 6 bases stayed unmatched. CDR3 length equals 15 residues. The CDR3 reads CASSHDRDGNYGYTF. The CDR3 DNA reads TGCGCCAGCAGCCACGACAGGGACGGGAACTATGGCTACACCTTC.

The chain uses TRBV5-1 and TRBJ2-5, with 11 bases matching TRBD2. CDR1 is SGHRS and CDR2 is YFSETQ in the germline V gene. The ends lost 0 bases at V and 0 bases at J; junction bases unmatched: 16. CDR3 size: 21 residues. CDR3 sequence reads: CASSLGPSSGGFRYHQETQYF. The DNA for the CDR3 is TGCGCCAGCAGCTTGGGTCCTTCTAGCGGGGGGTTTCGTTATCACCAAGAGACCCAGTACTTC.

V and J are TRBV15 and TRBJ1-5; the D gene is possibly TRBD1 (5 bases). The CDR3 covers 18 residues. V gave up 3 bases and J gave up 3 bases, with 21 bases separating them. Germline V lookup: CDR1 LNHNV, CDR2 YYDKDF (reference sequence). The DNA of the CDR3 is TGTGCCACCAGCAGTACTAGATCAGGGCAGGTGCTCAATCAGCCCCAGCATTTT. Translated, it gives CATSSTRSGQVLNQPQHF.

The gene calls are TRBV12-3 or TRBV12-4 and TRBJ1-6; perhaps TRBD1 as D (6 bases). V was trimmed by 5 bases and J by 9 bases, leaving 8 bases between them. This CDR3 has 12 amino acids. The CDR3, as DNA: TGTGCCAGCAGTCGAGGGGGTTCACCCCTCCACTTT. Translation gives CASSRGGSPLHF.

This clone was seen more than once but under ten times. This rearrangement joins TRBV4-2 to TRBJ2-5; D may correspond to TRBD1 or TRBD2 (6 bases each). The CDR3 length is 16 residues. The V gene lost 0 bases and the J gene lost 5 bases, with 16 bases spanning the gap. From germline, CDR1 is LGHNA and CDR2 YNFKEQ. DNA for the CDR3: TGTGCCAGCAGCCAAGATACGGGGGCTGTTCGGGAGACCCAGTACTTC. Protein sequence: CASSQDTGAVRETQYF.

The chain couples TRBV10-3 to TRBJ2-2; D unclear. Germline V gene data show CDR1 as ENHRY and CDR2 as SYGVKD. Trimming removed 3 bases at V and 2 bases at J, with 10 bases between. The CDR3 covers 15 residues. The CDR3 loop is CAISDGSPNTGELFF. Written as DNA, the CDR3 is TGTGCCATCAGTGATGGCAGCCCCAACACCGGGGAGCTGTTTTTT.

This sequence joins TRBV5-6 and TRBJ2-3; D is perhaps TRBD2 (6 bases). The length of the CDR3 is 17 residues. The V and J ends lost 6 bases and 2 bases respectively, with 22 bases between them. Looked up from germline, CDR1 is SGHDT and CDR2 is YYEEEE. CDR3 sequence (DNA): TGTGCCAGCACCCTACTTTCCTCGCGGGATGACACAGATACGCAGTATTTT. Encoded protein: CASTLLSSRDDTDTQYF.

This chain links TRBV5-4 with TRBJ2-3; 11 bases align to TRBD2. CDR1 is SGHNT, CDR2 YYREEE, per germline (reference sequence). The CDR3 covers 14 residues. After removal of 10 bases from V and 6 bases from J, the junction contained 10 bases not matched to a gene. CDR3 nucleotides: TGTGCCGGATCCCTAGCGGGGGGTGGGGATACGCAGTATTTT. Its protein product is CAGSLAGGGDTQYF.

The gene calls are TRBV5-6 and TRBJ1-1, with TRBD1 as a possible D gene (5 bases). The germline CDR1 and CDR2 sequences are SGHDT and YYEEEE. V was shortened by 1 base and J by 3 bases, with 13 bases between the two germline ends. The CDR3 totals 15 residues. This CDR3 reads CASSLRFSGHTEAFF. In nucleotides, the CDR3 is TGTGCCAGCAGCTTGAGGTTTTCGGGGCACACTGAAGCTTTCTTT.

This chain links TRBV12-3 or TRBV12-4 with TRBJ1-1, with D unresolved. This CDR3 has 13 amino acids. Trimming removed 3 bases from V and 6 bases from J, with 11 bases in between. The chain's CDR3 is CASSFTRVPEAFF. CDR3 DNA: TGTGCCAGCAGTTTTACGAGGGTCCCTGAAGCTTTCTTT.

The gene calls are TRBV20-1 and TRBJ1-1; a possible D gene is TRBD1 (6 bases). Per the germline V gene, CDR1 is DFQATT and CDR2 is SNEGSKA (reference sequence). V lost 3 bases, J lost 3 bases, and 17 bases lay in between. This CDR3 is built from 15 residues. The CDR3 bases are TGCAGTGCTAGTGCAGGGGCCGGGGGATACACTGAAGCTTTCTTT. Its translation: CSASAGAGGYTEAFF.